This is a list of T cell receptor beta chains from one sample in a study of T cell clones after liver transplantation. The repertoire was sequenced with immunoSEQ multiplex PCR; TCRdb's copy has only in-frame clones and lacks some. Here the sample spans roughly 73,000 clones, 80% being singletons. The sample was CD4+ T cells from blood, taken before liver transplant. These receptors originate from a human donor who received a liver transplant. The CDR3 runs from the conserved cysteine through the conserved F or W. A D gene is named only where the DNA matches it firmly. Not every row has a clone size; where given, it reads once, few, many or a size class.

.	TRBD1	TRBV15	TRBJ2-7	TGTGCCACCAGCATACAGGGGTACGAGCAGTACTTC	CATSIQGYEQYF
.	TRBD2	TRBV5-1	TRBJ2-1	TGCGCCAGCGGCATAGCGGGCTACAATGAGCAGTTCTTC	CASGIAGYNEQFF
.	.	TRBV5-5	TRBJ1-4	TGTGCCAGCAGGAGCTTGCGCGGGGAATGTGAAAAACTGTTTTTT	CASRSLRGECEKLFF
.	TRBD1	TRBV7-9	TRBJ2-7	TGTGCCAGCGGACTGGGGACAGGGTCCTACGAGCAGTACTTC	CASGLGTGSYEQYF
.	TRBD1	TRBV7-2	TRBJ2-7	TGTGCCAGCAGCTTACGAACAGGGGTACCCTACGAGCAGTACTTC	CASSLRTGVPYEQYF
.	TRBD2	TRBV27	TRBJ2-1	TGTGCCAGCAGTTTCCCGCGGGAGGGCCTCGATGAGCAGTTCTTC	CASSFPREGLDEQFF
once	TRBD1	TRBV9	TRBJ1-3	TGTGCCAGCAGCGCTAAGGGGGCCCTAGCCTCTGGAAACACCATATATTTT	CASSAKGALASGNTIYF
.	.	TRBV28	TRBJ2-4	TGTGCCAGCACGAGGACACGTGGGCCCAAAAACATTCAGTACTTC	CASTRTRGPKNIQYF
.	TRBD1	TRBV19	TRBJ2-1	TGTGCCAGTACGGGACAGGGTTGGACTGAGCAGTTCTTC	CASTGQGWTEQFF
.	TRBD1	TRBV5-1	TRBJ2-3	TGCGCCAGCAGCTTAGGGACAGGGAAACCTTCCACAGATACGCAGTATTTT	CASSLGTGKPSTDTQYF
.	.	TRBV2	TRBJ2-1	TGTGCCAGCTACGACGACTCCTACAATGAGCAGTTCTTC	CASYDDSYNEQFF
once	.	TRBV7-2	TRBJ2-7	TGTGCCAGCAGCTTCTTTCCAGCGAGCTCCTACGAGCAGTACTTC	CASSFFPASSYEQYF
.	.	TRBV18	TRBJ2-3	TGTGCCAGCTCAGTCCTCAGTGGAGGCACGCAGTATTTT	CASSVLSGGTQYF
.	.	TRBV5-1	TRBJ1-2	TGCGCCAGCAGCTTGGATCAGGTCCGGTATGGCTACACCTTC	CASSLDQVRYGYTF
.	.	TRBV10-3	TRBJ2-1	TGTGCCATTGGGCTAGCAACCAGCTCCTACAATGAGCAGTTCTTC	CAIGLATSSYNEQFF
.	TRBD1	TRBV18	TRBJ1-5	TGTGCCAGCTCACCGGATTCGAACAGGGGACAGCCCCAGCATTTT	CASSPDSNRGQPQHF
.	.	TRBV12-5	TRBJ2-2	TGTGCTAGTGGACTCAGCACCGGGGAGCTGTTTTTT	CASGLSTGELFF
.	.	TRBV7-2	TRBJ2-5	TGTGCCAGCAGCTTAGAGCGGAGACAAGAGACCCAGTACTTC	CASSLERRQETQYF
.	.	TRBV18	TRBJ2-1	TGTGCCAGCTCACCACCGACAACGTACGGGTACAATGAGCAGTTCTTC	CASSPPTTYGYNEQFF
.	TRBD1	TRBV5-1	TRBJ2-7	TGCGCCAGCAGCTTGGATTTTACAGGGGCTATTGCCTACGAGCAGTACTTC	CASSLDFTGAIAYEQYF
.	TRBD2	TRBV19	TRBJ2-3	TGTGCCAGTAGTCCGGGACTAGCGGGCGCCACGGGAGATACGCAGTATTTT	CASSPGLAGATGDTQYF
.	TRBD1	TRBV7-3	TRBJ2-1	TGTGCCAGCAGCTTAAGAGGGGGCAGGGGGCCGTCGAGTAGCTCCTACAATGAGCAGTTCTTC	CASSLRGGRGPSSSSYNEQFF
.	.	TRBV5-1	TRBJ1-1	TGCGCCAGCAGCCTTGACCTTATGAGGACTGAAGCTTTCTTT	CASSLDLMRTEAFF
.	.	TRBV4-1	TRBJ2-1	TGCGCCAGCAGCCTCTACGCGGGGAAGGGAGCCTACAATGAGCAGTTCTTC	CASSLYAGKGAYNEQFF
.	TRBD1	TRBV2	TRBJ2-1	TGTGCCAGCAGTCGACAGGGGGACTACAATGAGCAGTTCTTC	CASSRQGDYNEQFF
once	.	TRBV18	TRBJ2-7	TGTGCCAGCTCACCCCAAGTTAACAACGGCGAGCAGTACTTC	CASSPQVNNGEQYF
.	.	TRBV5-6	TRBJ1-1	TGTGCCAGCAGCTCTCTCGACAATCCGGGGAAGATGAACACTGAAGCTTTCTTT	CASSSLDNPGKMNTEAFF
.	.	TRBV11-2	TRBJ2-2	TGTGCCAGCAGCCCAAGGGAGGTCGGGGAGCTGTTTTTT	CASSPREVGELFF
once	TRBD2	TRBV6-6	TRBJ2-3	TGTGCCAGCACCCTCACTAGCGGGAGCACAGATACGCAGTATTTT	CASTLTSGSTDTQYF
.	.	TRBV11-2	TRBJ2-1	TGTGCCAGCAGCTTAGGTGGATTATACAATGAGCAGTTCTTC	CASSLGGLYNEQFF
.	.	TRBV28	TRBJ1-2	TGTGCCAGCACCCGGGGCGGGCCTGATGGCTACACCTTC	CASTRGGPDGYTF
.	.	TRBV7-2	TRBJ2-3	TGTGCCAGCAGCTTAGGGTGGCGAACAGATACGCAGTATTTT	CASSLGWRTDTQYF
.	TRBD1	TRBV19	TRBJ1-4	TGTGCCAGTATCTTGACAGGGGGATCAACTAATGAAAAACTGTTTTTT	CASILTGGSTNEKLFF
.	TRBD1	TRBV5-1	TRBJ1-4	TGCGCCAGCAGCTTGGCTGGACAGGGGGCTAATGAAAAACTGTTTTTT	CASSLAGQGANEKLFF
.	.	TRBV9	TRBJ1-1	TGTGCCAGCAGCGTAATGCCCCGGGGCAACACTGAGGCTTTCTTT	CASSVMPRGNTEAFF
few	.	TRBV5-1	TRBJ1-1	TGCGCCAGCAGCTTTGCACAGAGTGGAACTGAAGCTTTCTTT	CASSFAQSGTEAFF
.	.	TRBV18	TRBJ2-5	TGTGCCAGCTCATCCGGGATGAAAGAGACCCAGTACTTC	CASSSGMKETQYF
few	TRBD1	TRBV2	TRBJ1-5	TGTGCCAGCAGTCAAGGGACAGGCAATCAGCCCCAGCATTTT	CASSQGTGNQPQHF
.	.	TRBV9	TRBJ1-2	TGTGCCAGCAGCGTAGGGACGGCCTCTAACTATGGCTACACCTTC	CASSVGTASNYGYTF
.	.	TRBV4-1	TRBJ1-1	TGCGCCAGCAGCCAAGAGATTGCGGAGAACACTGAAGCTTTCTTT	CASSQEIAENTEAFF
.	.	TRBV30	TRBJ2-6	TGTGCCTGGAGTGTACCTGGGGCCAACGTCCTGACTTTC	CAWSVPGANVLTF
.	.	TRBV9	TRBJ2-5	TGTGCCAGCAGCTTGGAAGGGAACCTGGAGACCCAGTACTTC	CASSLEGNLETQYF
.	TRBD2	TRBV5-1	TRBJ2-3	TGCGCCAGCAGCCCGGGACTAGCGGGGGGCACAGATACGCAGTATTTT	CASSPGLAGGTDTQYF
.	.	TRBV6-5	TRBJ1-2	TGTGCCAGCAGTGTATCGGGGAACTATGGCTACACCTTC	CASSVSGNYGYTF
.	.	TRBV5-1	TRBJ1-1	TGCGCCAGCAGCTCGAAATCCTCCACTGAAGCTTTCTTT	CASSSKSSTEAFF
.	.	TRBV28	TRBJ2-3	TGTGCCAGTAAATTGACGGCTAGCACAGATACGCAGTATTTT	CASKLTASTDTQYF
.	TRBD2	TRBV28	TRBJ2-7	TGTGCCAGCAGACCCGGGACTAGCAGGATTACCGAGCAGTACTTC	CASRPGTSRITEQYF
.	.	TRBV5-1	TRBJ1-4	TGCGCCAGCGCCAACGGTAGGGGCGCGGGTGAAAAACTGTTTTTT	CASANGRGAGEKLFF
.	TRBD1	TRBV28	TRBJ2-7	TGTGCCAGCAGTTCGCAGGGGGCTCCCTACGAGCAGTACTTC	CASSSQGAPYEQYF
.	.	TRBV6-5	TRBJ1-2	TGTGCCAGCAGTTACTACGGGAAGTACGGCTACACCTTC	CASSYYGKYGYTF
.	.	TRBV5-1	TRBJ1-2	TGCGCCAGCAGCTTGGAGGCAGGAAGCTATGGCTACACCTTC	CASSLEAGSYGYTF